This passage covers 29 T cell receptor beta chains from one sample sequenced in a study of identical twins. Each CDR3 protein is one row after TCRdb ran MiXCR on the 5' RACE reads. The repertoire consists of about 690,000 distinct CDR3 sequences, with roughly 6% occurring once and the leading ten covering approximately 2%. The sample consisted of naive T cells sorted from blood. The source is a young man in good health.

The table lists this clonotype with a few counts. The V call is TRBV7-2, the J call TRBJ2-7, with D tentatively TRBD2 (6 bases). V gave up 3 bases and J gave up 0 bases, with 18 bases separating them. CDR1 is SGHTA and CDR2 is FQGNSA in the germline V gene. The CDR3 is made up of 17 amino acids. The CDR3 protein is CASSLVPGLESSYEQYF. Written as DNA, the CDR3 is TGTGCCAGCAGCTTGGTTCCGGGACTCGAAAGCTCCTACGAGCAGTACTTC.

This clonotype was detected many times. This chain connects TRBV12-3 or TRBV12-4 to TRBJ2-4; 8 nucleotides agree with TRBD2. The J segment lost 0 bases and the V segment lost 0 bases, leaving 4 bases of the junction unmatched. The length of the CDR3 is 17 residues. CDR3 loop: CASSLARGALAKNIQYF. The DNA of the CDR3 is TGTGCCAGCAGTTTAGCGCGGGGGGCGTTAGCCAAAAACATTCAGTACTTC.

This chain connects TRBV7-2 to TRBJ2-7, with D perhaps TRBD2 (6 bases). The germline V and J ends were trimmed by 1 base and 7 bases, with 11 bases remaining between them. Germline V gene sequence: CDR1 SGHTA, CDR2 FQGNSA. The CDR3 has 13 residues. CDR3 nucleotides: TGTGCCAGCAGCTTAGGTTTTGGGGGGGAGCAGTACTTC. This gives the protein CASSLGFGGEQYF.

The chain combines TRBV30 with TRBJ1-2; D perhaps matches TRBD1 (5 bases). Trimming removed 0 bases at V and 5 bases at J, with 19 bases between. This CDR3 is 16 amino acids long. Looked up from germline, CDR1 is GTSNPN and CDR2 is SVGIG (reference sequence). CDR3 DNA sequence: TGTGCCTGGAGTGTACCTCTGGCCAGGGCGGGGTATGGCTACACCTTC. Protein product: CAWSVPLARAGYGYTF.

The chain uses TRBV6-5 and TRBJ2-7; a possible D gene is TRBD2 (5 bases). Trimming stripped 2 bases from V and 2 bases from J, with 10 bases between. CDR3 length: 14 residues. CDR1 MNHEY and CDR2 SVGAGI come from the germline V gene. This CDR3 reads CASSYAGVTYEQYF. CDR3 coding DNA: TGTGCCAGCAGTTACGCCGGGGTAACCTACGAGCAGTACTTC.

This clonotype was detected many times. In DNA form, the CDR3 reads TGTGCCAACATTCGGGTCGATCAGCCCCAGCATTTT. Translation gives CANIRVDQPQHF. The chain couples TRBV21-1 to TRBJ1-5. TRBV21-1 is annotated as a pseudogene. CDR3 length: 12 amino acids.

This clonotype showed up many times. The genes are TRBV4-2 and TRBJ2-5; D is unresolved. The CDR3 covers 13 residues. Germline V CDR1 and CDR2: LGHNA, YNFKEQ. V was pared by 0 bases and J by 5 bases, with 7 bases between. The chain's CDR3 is CASSQDVAETQYF. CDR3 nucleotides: TGTGCCAGCAGCCAAGATGTCGCGGAGACCCAGTACTTC.

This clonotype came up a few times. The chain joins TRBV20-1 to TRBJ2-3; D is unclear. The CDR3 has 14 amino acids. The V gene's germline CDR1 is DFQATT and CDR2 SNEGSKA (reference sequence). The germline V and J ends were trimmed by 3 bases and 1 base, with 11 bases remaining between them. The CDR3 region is CSASAVVGTDTQYF. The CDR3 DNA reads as TGCAGTGCTAGTGCAGTGGTAGGCACAGATACGCAGTATTTT.

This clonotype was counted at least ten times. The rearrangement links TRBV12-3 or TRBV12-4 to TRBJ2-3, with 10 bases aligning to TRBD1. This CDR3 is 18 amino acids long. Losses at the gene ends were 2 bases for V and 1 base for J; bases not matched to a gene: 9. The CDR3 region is CASSLWGLGTGGTDTQYF. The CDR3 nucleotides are TGTGCCAGCAGTTTATGGGGATTGGGGACAGGGGGCACAGATACGCAGTATTTT.

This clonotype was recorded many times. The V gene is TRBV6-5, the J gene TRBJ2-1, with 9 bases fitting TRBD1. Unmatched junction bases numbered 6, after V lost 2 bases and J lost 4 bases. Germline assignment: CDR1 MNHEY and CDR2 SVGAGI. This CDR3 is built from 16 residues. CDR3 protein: CASSYARQGGYNEQFF. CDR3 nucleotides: TGTGCCAGCAGTTACGCGAGACAGGGGGGGTACAATGAGCAGTTCTTC.

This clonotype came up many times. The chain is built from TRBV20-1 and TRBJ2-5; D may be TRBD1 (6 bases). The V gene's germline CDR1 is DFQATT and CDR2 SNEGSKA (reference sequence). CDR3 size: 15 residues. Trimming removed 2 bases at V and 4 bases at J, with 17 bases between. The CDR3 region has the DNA TGCAGTGCTAGAAACCCTCAGGGGCGAGGAGAGACCCAGTACTTC. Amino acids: CSARNPQGRGETQYF.

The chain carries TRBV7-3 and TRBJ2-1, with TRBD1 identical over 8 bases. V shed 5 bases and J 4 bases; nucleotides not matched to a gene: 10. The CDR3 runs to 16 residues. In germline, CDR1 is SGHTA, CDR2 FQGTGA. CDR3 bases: TGTGCCAGCAGCCCAGGGACAGGAAACCTTTACAATGAGCAGTTCTTC. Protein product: CASSPGTGNLYNEQFF.

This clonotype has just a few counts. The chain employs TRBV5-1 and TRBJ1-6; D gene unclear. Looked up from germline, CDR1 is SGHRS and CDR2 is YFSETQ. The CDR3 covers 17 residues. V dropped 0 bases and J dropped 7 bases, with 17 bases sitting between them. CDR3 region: CASSLDPAGLVNSPLHF. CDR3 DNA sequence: TGCGCCAGCAGCTTGGATCCCGCGGGTCTGGTGAATTCACCCCTCCACTTT.

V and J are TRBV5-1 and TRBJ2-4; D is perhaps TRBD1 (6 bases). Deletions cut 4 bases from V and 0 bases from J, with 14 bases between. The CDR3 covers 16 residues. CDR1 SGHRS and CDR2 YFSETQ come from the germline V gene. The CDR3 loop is CASSQDRNLAKNIQYF. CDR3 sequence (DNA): TGCGCCAGCAGCCAGGACAGAAACCTAGCCAAAAACATTCAGTACTTC.

CDR3 in amino acids: CASSQLLGLQGATQYF. Written as DNA, the CDR3 is TGTGCCAGCAGCCAACTGCTCGGGTTACAAGGGGCGACCCAGTACTTC. This rearrangement joins TRBV4-2 to TRBJ2-5; a possible D gene is TRBD1 (5 bases). The CDR3 extends over 16 amino acids. V lost 2 bases and J lost 7, with 20 bases in between. Germline assignment: CDR1 LGHNA and CDR2 YNFKEQ.

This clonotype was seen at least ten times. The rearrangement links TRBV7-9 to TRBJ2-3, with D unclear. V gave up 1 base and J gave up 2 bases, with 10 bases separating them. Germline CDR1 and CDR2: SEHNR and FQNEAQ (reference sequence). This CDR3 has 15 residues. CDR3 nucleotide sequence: TGTGCCAGCAGCTTAGTGGACGGCTACACAGATACGCAGTATTTT. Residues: CASSLVDGYTDTQYF.

The CDR3 loop is CASSLGEGGGEQYV. The DNA for the CDR3 is TGTGCCAGCTCCCTCGGAGAAGGGGGCGGAGAGCAGTACGTC. This chain joins TRBV18 and TRBJ2-7; TRBD1 agrees at 7 bases. Germline trimming cut 6 bases from V and 7 bases from J; bases unmatched to any gene: 12. The germline CDR1 and CDR2 sequences are KGHSH and LQKENI. This CDR3 region has 14 residues.

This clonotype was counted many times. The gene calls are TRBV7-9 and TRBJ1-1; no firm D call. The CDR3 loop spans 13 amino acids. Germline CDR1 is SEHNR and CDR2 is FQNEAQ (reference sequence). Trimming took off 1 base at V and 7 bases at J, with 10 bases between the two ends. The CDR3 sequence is CASSLGEPNEAFF. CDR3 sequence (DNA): TGTGCCAGCAGCTTAGGGGAACCCAATGAAGCTTTCTTT.

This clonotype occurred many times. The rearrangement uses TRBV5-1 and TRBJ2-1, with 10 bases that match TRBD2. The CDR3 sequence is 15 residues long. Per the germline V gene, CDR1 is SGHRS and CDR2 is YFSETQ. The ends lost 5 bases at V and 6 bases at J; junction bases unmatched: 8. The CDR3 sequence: CASSLTSGLFNEQFF. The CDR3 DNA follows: TGCGCCAGCAGTTTGACTAGCGGGTTATTCAATGAGCAGTTCTTC.

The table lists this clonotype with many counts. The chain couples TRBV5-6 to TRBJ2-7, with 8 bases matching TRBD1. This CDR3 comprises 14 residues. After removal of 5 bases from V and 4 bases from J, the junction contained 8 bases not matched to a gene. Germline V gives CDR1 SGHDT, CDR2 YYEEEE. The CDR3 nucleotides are TGTGCCAGCAGGGCTAGGACAGGGACGTACGAGCAGTACTTC. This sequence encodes CASRARTGTYEQYF. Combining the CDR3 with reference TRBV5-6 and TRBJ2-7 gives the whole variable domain DAGVTQSPTHLIKTRGQQVTLRCSPKSGHDTVSWYQQALGQGPQFIFQYYEEEERQRGNFPDRFSGHQFPNYSSELNVNALLLGDSALYLCASRARTGTYEQYFGPGTRLTVT.

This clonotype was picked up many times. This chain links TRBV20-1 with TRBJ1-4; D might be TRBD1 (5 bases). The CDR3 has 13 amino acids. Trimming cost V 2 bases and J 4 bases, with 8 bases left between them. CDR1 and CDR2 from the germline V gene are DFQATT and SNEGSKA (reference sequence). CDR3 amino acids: CSARSGDNEKLFF. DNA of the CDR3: TGCAGTGCTAGATCGGGGGATAATGAAAAACTGTTTTTT.

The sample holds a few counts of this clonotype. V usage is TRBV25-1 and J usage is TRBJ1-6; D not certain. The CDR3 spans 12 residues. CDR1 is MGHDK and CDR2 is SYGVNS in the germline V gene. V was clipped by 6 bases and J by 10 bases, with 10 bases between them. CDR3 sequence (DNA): TGTGCCAGCAGCGTCGGGGTATCACCCCTCCACTTT. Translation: CASSVGVSPLHF. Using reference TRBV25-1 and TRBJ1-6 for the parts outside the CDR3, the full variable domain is EADIYQTPRYLVIGTGKKITLECSQTMGHDKMYWYQQDPGMELHLIHYSYGVNSTEKGDLSSESTVSRIRTEHFPLTLESARPSHTSQYLCASSVGVSPLHFGNGTRLTVT.

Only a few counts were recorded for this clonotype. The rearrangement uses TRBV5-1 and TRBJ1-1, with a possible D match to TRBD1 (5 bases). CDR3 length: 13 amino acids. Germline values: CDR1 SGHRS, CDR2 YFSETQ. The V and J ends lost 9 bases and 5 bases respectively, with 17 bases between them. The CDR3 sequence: CATAGPGGTEAFF. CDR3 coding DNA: TGCGCCACCGCGGGCCCGGGGGGGACTGAAGCTTTCTTT. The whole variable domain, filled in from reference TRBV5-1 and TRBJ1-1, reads KAGVTQTPRYLIKTRGQQVTLSCSPISGHRSVSWYQQTPGQGLQFLFEYFSETQRNKGNFPGRFSGRQFSNSRSEMNVSTLELGDSALYLCATAGPGGTEAFFGQGTRLTVV.

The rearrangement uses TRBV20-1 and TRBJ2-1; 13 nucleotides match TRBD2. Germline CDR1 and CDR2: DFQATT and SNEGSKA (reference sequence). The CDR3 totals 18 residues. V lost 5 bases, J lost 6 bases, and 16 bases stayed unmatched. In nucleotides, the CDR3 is TGCAGTGCTCCCCCCCTAACTAGCGGGAGGGCCCCGGGCAATGAGCAGTTCTTC. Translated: CSAPPLTSGRAPGNEQFF.

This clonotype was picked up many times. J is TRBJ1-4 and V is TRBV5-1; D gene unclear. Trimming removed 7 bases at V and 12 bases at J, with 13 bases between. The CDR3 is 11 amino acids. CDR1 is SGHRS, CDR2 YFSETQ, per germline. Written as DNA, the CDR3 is TGCGCCAGCCGACATTCCGAAGAACTGTTTTTT. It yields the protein CASRHSEELFF.

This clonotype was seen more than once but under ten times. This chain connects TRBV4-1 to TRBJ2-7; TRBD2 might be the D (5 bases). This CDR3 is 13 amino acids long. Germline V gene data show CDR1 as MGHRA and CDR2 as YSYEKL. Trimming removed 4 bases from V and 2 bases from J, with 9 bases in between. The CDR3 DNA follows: TGCGCCAGCAGCCGTCGGGAAACCTACGAGCAGTACTTC. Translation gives CASSRRETYEQYF.

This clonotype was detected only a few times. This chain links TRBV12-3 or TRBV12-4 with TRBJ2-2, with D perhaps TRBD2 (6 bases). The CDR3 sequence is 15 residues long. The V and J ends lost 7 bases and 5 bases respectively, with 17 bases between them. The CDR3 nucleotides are TGTGCCAGCAAGCCTGCGACTAGGGGTACCGGGGAGCTGTTTTTT. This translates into CASKPATRGTGELFF.

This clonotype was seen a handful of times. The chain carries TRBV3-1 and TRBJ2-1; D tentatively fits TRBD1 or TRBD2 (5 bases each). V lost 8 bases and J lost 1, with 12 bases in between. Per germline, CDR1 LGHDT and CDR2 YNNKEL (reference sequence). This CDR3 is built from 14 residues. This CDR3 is CASEDEGSYNEQFF. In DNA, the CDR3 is TGTGCCAGCGAGGACGAGGGGTCCTACAATGAGCAGTTCTTC.

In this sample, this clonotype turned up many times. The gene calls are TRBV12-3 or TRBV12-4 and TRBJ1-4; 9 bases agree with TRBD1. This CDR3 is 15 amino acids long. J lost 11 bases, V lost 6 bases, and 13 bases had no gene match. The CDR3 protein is CASSREGQGIGKLFF. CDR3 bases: TGTGCCAGCAGCCGGGAGGGACAGGGAATTGGGAAACTGTTTTTT.